This TCR beta chain was sequenced for a study of control samples from healthy donors and cancer patients. Trimming shortened V by 6 bases and J by 0 bases, and 14 bases separated the two germline ends. The CDR3 totals 15 residues. Germline assignment: CDR1 SGHVS and CDR2 FNYEAQ. Sequenced by immunoSEQ multiplex PCR; TCRdb stores in-frame clones only, minus some. The sample has under 95,000 clones; approximately 90% are singletons. The receptor was derived from a woman in her 30s in good health. The gene calls are TRBV7-6 and TRBJ1-2, with D unclear. The specimen was blood. The CDR3 DNA is TGTGCCAGCAGTTCCCCCCCACCTGCTAACTATGGCTACACCTTC. Translating gives CASSSPPPANYGYTF.